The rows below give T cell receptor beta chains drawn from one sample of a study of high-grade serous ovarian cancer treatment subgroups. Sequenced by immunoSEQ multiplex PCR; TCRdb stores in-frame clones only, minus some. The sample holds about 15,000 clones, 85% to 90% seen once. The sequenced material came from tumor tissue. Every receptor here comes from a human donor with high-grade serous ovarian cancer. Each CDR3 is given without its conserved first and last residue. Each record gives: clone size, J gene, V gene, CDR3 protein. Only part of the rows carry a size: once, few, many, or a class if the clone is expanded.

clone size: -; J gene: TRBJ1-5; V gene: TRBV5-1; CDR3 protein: ASSLQGQGNQPQH
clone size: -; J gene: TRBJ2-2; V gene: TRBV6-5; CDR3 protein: ASSLRDRNTGELF
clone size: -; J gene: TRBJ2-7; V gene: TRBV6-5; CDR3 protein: ASSYSRQIYEQY
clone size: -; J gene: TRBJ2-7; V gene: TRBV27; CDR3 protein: ASSLIGGSSLIYEQY
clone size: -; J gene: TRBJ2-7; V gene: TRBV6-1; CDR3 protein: ASSESGYEQY
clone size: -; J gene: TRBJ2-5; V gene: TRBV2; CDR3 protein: ASSEGTLQETQY
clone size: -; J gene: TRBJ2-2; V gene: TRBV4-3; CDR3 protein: ASSLGTGTGELF
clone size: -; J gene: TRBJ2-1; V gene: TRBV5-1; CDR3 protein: ASSLPGLQGNEQF
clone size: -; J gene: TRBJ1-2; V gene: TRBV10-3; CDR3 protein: AISRDSPYGYT
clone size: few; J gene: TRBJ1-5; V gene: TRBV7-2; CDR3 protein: ASSLRQGSNQPQH
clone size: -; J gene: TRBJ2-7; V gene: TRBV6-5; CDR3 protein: ASRLGSSYEQY
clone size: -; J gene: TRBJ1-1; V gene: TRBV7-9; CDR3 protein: ASSKNSLFDTEAF
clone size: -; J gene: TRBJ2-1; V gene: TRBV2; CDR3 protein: ASRPGMSQSYNEQF
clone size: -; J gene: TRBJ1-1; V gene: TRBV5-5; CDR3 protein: ASSQTAGGMNTEAF
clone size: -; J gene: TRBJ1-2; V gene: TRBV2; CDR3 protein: ASSLGGAGGYT
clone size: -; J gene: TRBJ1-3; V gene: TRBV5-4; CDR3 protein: ASSLADTIY
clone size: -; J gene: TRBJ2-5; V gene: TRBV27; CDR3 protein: ASSYGLAAETQY
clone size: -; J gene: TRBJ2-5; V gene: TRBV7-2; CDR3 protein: ASSLARGRETQY
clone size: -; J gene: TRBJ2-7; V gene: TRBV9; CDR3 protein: ASSARQGIAYEQY
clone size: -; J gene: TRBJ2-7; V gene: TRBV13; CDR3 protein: ASSSFGYEQY
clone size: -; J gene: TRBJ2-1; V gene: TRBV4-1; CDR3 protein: ASSQLQGLHNEQF
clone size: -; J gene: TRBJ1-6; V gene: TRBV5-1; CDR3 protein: ASSPSGGPNSPLH
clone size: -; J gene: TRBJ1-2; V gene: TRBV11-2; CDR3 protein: ASSLDWDRGRGYT
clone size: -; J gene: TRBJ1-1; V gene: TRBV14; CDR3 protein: ASSQRVKNTEAF
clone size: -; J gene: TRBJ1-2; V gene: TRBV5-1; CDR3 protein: ASSFNVYGYT
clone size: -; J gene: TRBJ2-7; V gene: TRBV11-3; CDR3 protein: ASSFSNGGQGEQY
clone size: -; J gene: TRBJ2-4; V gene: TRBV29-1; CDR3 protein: SVEDSSGGGSRAKNIQY
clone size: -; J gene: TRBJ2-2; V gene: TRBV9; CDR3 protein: ASSVVGMSTGELF
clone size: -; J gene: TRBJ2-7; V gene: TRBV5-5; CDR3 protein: ASSPWTDYEQY
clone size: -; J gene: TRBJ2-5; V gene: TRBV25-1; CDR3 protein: ASSEWQGPGTQY
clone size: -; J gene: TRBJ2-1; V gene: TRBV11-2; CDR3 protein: ASSDQGAEQF
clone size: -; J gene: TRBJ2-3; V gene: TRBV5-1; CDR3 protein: ASRERAGGVDTQY
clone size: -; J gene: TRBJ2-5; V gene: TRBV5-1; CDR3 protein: ASSLYSGTAETQY
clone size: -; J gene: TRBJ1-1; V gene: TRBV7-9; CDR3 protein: ASSPWQGLNTEAF
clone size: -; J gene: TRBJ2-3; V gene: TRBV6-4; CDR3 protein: ASSDSTSGGADTQY
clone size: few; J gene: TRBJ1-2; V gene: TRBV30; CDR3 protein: AWSPTYVDGYT
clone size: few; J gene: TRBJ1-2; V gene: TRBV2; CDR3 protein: ASSGGPGWGYT
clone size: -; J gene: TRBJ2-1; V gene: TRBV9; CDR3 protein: ASSVVTTDNEQF